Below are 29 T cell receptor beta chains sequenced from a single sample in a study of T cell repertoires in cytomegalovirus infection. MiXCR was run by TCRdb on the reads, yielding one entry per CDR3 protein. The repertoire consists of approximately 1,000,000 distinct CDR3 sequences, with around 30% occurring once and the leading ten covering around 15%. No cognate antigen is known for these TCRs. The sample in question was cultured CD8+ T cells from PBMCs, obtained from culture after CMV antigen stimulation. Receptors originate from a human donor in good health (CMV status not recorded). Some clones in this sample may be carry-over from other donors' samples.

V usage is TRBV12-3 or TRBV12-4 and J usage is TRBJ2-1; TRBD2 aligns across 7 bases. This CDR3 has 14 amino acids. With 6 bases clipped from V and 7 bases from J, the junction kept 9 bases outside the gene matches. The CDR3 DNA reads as TGTGCCAGCAGGGGCGGGGGACCAGAGAATGAGCAGTTCTTC. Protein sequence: CASRGGGPENEQFF.

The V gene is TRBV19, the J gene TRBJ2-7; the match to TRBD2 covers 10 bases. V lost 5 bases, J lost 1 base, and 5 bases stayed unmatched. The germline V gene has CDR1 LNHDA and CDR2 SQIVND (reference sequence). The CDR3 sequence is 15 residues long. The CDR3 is CASSLLAGDSYEQYF. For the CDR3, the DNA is TGTGCCAGTAGTCTTCTAGCGGGGGATTCCTACGAGCAGTACTTC.

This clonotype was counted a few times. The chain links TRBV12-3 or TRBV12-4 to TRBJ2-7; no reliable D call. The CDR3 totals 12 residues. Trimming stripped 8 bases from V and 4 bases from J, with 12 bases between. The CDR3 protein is CASGDQWYEQYF. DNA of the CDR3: TGTGCCAGCGGGGATCAGTGGTACGAGCAGTACTTC.

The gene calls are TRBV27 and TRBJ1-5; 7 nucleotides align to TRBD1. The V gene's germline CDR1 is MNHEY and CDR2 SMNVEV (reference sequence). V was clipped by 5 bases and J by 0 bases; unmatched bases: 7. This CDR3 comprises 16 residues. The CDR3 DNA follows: TGTGCCAGCAGTCCTGGGACAGCTTATAGCAATCAGCCCCAGCATTTT. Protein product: CASSPGTAYSNQPQHF.

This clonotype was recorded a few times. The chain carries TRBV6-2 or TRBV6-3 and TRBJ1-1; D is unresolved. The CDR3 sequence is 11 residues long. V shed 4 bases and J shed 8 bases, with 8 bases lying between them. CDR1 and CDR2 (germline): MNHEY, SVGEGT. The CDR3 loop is CASSSYSEAFF. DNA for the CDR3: TGTGCCAGCAGTTCTTATTCGGAAGCTTTCTTT.

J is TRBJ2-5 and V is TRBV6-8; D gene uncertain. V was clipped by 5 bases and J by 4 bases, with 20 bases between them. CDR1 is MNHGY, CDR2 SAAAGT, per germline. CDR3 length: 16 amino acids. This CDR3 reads CASSTPSGPPGETQYF. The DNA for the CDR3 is TGTGCCAGCAGTACACCCTCCGGGCCACCTGGAGAGACCCAGTACTTC.

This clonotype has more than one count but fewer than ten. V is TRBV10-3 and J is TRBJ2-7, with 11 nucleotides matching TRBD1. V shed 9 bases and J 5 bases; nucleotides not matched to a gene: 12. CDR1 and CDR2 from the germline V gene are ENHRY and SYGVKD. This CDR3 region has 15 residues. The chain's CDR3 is CAILGTGGRENEQYF. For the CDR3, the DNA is TGTGCCATTCTCGGGACAGGGGGTCGTGAGAACGAGCAGTACTTC.

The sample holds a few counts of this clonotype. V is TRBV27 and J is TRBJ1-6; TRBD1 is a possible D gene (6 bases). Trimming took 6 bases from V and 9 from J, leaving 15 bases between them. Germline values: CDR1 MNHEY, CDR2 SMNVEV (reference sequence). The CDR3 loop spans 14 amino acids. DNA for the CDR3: TGTGCCAGCAGCCCGGACAGCGTCGGTTCACCCCTCCACTTT. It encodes CASSPDSVGSPLHF.

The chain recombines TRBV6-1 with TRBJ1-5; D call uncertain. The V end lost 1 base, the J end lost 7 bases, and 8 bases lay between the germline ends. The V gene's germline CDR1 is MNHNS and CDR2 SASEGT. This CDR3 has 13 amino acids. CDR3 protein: CASSEGALQPQHF. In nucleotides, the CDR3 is TGTGCCAGCAGTGAAGGGGCTCTGCAGCCCCAGCATTTT.

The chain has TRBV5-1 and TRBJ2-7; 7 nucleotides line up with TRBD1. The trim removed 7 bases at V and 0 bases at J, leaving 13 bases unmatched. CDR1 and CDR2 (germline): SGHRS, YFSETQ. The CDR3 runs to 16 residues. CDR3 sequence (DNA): TGCGCCAGCTCTTCGGCTGACGGGACAGACTCCTACGAGCAGTACGTC. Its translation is CASSSADGTDSYEQYV.

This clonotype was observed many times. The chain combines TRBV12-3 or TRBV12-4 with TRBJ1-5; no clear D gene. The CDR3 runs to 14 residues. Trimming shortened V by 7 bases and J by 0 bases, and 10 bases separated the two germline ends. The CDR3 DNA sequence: TGTGCCAGCAATCCCTCTTATAGCAATCAGCCCCAGCATTTT. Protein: CASNPSYSNQPQHF.

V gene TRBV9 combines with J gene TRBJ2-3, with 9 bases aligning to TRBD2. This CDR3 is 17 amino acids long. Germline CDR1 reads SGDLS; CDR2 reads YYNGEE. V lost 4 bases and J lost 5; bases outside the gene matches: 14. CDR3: CASSPLAGGVRGDTQYF. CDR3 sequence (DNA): TGTGCCAGCAGCCCTCTGGCGGGGGGGGTTCGAGGAGATACGCAGTATTTT.

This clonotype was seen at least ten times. CDR3 amino acids: CASSRGTGMNTEAFF. In nucleotides, the CDR3 is TGTGCCAGCAGTCGGGGGACAGGGATGAACACTGAAGCTTTCTTT. The genes are TRBV6-1 and TRBJ1-1, with 9 bases identical to TRBD1. The CDR3 is made up of 15 amino acids. Trimming cost V 5 bases and J 0 bases; bases outside gene matches: 4. Looked up from germline, CDR1 is MNHNS and CDR2 is SASEGT.

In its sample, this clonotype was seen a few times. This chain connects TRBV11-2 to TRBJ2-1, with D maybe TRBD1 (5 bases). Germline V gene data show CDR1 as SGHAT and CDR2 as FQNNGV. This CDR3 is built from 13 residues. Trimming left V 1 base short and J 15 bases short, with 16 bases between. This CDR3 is CASSLGREFNRFF. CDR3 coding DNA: TGTGCCAGCAGCTTAGGCAGGGAATTTAATAGGTTCTTC.

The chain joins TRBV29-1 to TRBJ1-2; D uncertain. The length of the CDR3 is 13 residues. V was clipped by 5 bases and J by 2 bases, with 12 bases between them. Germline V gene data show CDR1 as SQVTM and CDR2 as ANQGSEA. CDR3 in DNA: TGCAGCGTTTGGGGAGCCGGGAACTATGGCTACACCTTC. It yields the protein CSVWGAGNYGYTF.

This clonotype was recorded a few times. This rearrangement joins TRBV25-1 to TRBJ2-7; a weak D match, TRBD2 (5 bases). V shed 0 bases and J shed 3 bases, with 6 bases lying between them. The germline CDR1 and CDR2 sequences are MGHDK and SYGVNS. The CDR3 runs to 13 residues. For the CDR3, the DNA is TGTGCCAGCAGTGAATATGGGAGCTACGAGCAGTACTTC. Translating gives CASSEYGSYEQYF.

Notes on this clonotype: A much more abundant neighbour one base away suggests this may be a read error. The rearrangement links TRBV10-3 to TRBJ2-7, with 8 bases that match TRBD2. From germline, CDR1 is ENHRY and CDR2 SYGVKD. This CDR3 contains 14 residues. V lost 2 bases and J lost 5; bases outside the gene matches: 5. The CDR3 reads CAISERGGSHEQYV. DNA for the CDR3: TGTGCCATCAGTGAGCGGGGGGGATCCCACGAGCAGTACGTC.

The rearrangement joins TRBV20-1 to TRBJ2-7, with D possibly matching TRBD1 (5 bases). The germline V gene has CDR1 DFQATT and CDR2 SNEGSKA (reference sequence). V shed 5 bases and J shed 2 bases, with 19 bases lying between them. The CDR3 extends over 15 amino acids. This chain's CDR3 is CSARGAAMSTYEQYF. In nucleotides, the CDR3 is TGCAGTGCTCGTGGGGCAGCCATGTCCACCTACGAGCAGTACTTC.

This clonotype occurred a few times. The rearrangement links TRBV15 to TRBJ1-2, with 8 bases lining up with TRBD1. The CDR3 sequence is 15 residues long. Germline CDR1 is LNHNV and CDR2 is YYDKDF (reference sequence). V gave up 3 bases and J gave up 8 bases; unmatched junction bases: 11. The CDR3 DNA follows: TGTGCCACCAGCAGGGTGGAGGACAGGGCTGGAGGCTACACCTTC. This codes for CATSRVEDRAGGYTF. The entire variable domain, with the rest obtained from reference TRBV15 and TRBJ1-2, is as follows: DAMVIQNPRYQVTQFGKPVTLSCSQTLNHNVMYWYQQKSSQAPKLLFHYYDKDFNNEADTPDNFQSRRPNTSFCFLDIRSPGLGDTAMYLCATSRVEDRAGGYTFGSGTRLTVV.

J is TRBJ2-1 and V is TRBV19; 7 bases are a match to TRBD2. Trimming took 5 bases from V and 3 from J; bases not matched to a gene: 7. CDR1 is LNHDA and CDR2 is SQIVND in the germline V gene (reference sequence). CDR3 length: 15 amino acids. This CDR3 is CASSFRGEVYNEQFF. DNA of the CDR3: TGTGCCAGTAGTTTCCGGGGGGAAGTCTACAATGAGCAGTTCTTC. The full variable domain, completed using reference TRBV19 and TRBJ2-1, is DGGITQSPKYLFRKEGQNVTLSCEQNLNHDAMYWYRQDPGQGLRLIYYSQIVNDFQKGDIAEGYSVSREKKESFPLTVTSAQKNPTAFYLCASSFRGEVYNEQFFGPGTRLTVL.

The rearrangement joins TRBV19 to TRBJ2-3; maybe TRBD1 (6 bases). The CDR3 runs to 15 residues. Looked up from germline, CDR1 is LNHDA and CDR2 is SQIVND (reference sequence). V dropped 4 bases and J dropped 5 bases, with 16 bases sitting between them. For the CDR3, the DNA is TGTGCCAGTAGTACCCATTGGGGGCAGGGAGATACGCAGTATTTT. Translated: CASSTHWGQGDTQYF.

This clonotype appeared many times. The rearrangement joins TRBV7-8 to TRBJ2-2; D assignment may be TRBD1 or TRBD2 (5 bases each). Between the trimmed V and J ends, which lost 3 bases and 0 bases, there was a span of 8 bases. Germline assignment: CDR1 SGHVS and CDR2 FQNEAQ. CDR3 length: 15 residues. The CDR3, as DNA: TGTGCCAGCAGCTTCCAGGGACCGAACACCGGGGAGCTGTTTTTT. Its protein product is CASSFQGPNTGELFF.

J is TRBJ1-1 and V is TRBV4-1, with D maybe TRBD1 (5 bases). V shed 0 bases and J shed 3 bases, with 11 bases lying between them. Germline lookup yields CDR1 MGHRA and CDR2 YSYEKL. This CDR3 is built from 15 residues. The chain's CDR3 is CASSQDLLGDTEAFF. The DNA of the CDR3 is TGCGCCAGCAGCCAAGACCTACTGGGGGACACTGAAGCTTTCTTT.

The CDR3 sequence is CASSVFRKGNTGELFF. CDR3 nucleotide sequence: TGTGCCAGCAGCGTTTTCCGGAAAGGGAACACCGGGGAGCTGTTTTTT. This chain links TRBV9 with TRBJ2-2; D unresolved. The CDR3 covers 16 residues. The germline V and J ends were trimmed by 2 bases and 1 base, with 12 bases remaining between them. The germline V gene encodes CDR1 SGDLS and CDR2 YYNGEE.

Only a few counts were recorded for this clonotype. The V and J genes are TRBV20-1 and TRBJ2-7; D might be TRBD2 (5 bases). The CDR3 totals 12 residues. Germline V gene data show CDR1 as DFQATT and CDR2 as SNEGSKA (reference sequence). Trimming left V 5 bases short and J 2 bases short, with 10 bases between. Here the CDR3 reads CSARTRTYEQYF. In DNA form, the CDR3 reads TGCAGTGCTCGGACTCGGACCTACGAGCAGTACTTC.

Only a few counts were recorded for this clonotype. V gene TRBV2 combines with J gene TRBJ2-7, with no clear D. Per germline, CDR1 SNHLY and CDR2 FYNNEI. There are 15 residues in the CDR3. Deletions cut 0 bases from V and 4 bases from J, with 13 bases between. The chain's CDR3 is CASSEATRATYEQYV. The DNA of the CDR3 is TGTGCCAGCAGTGAAGCGACAAGGGCCACGTACGAGCAGTACGTC.

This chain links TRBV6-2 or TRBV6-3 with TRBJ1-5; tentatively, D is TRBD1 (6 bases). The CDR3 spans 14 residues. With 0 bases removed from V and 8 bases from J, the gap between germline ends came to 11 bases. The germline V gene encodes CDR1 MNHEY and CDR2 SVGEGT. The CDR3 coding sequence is TGTGCCAGCAGTTACTCGGGACAAACCGAGCCCCAGCATTTT. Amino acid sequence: CASSYSGQTEPQHF.

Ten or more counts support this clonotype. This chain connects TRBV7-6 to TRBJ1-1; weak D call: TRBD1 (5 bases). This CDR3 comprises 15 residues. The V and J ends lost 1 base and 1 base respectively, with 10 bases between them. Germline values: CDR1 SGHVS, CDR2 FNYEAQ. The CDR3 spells CASSLDGTANTEAFF. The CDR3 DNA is TGTGCCAGCAGCTTAGATGGGACGGCGAACACTGAAGCTTTCTTT. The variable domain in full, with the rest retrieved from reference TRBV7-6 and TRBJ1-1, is GAGVSQSPRYKVTKRGQDVALRCDPISGHVSLYWYRQALGQGPEFLTYFNYEAQQDKSGLPNDRFSAERPEGSISTLTIQRTEQRDSAMYRCASSLDGTANTEAFFGQGTRLTVV.

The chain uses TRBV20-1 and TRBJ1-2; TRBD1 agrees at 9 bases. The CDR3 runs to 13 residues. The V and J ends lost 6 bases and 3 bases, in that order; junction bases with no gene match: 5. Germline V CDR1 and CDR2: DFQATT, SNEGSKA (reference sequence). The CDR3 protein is CSANDRGDYGYTF. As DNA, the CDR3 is TGCAGTGCCAACGACAGGGGGGACTATGGCTACACCTTC.